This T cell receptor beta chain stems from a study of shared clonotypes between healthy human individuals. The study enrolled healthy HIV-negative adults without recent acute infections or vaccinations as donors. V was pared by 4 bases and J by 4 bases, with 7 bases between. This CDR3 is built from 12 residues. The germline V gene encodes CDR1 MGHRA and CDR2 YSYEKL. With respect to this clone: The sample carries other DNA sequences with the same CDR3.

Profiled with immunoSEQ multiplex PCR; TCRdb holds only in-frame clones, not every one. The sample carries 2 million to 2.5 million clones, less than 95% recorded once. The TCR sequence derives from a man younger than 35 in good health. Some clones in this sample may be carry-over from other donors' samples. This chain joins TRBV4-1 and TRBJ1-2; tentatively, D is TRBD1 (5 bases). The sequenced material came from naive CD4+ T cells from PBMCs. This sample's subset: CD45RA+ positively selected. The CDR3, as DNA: TGCGCCAGCAGCCCAGGGCCCTATGGCTACACCTTC. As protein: CASSPGPYGYTF.